This is a list of T cell receptor beta chains from one sample in a study of cytomegalovirus exposure and HLA in healthy donors. This table comes from immunoSEQ multiplex PCR, and its TCRdb copy is limited to in-frame clones, with some not included. In the table there are 100,000 to 150,000 clones, roughly 76% of which are singletons. The sample comprised PBMCs. The receptors were sampled from a woman in her fifties or sixties in good health and CMV-seropositive. Both conserved end residues are part of each CDR3. Each record gives: J gene, clone size, V gene, D gene, CDR3 protein, CDR3 DNA. D genes are given only for firm matches. Clone size, where shown, is once, few, many, or a class for clones that have expanded.

>TRBJ1-5|NA|TRBV2|NA
CASSMTGYSNQPQHF
TGTGCCAGCAGTATGACCGGGTATAGCAATCAGCCCCAGCATTTT
>TRBJ1-2|few|TRBV19|NA
CASSKPTVGGPGYTF
TGTGCCAGTAGTAAACCAACGGTGGGAGGGCCCGGCTACACCTTC
>TRBJ2-7|few|TRBV18|TRBD1
CASSPGQGWEQYF
TGTGCCAGCTCACCCGGACAGGGTTGGGAGCAGTACTTC
>TRBJ1-2|few|TRBV7-2|TRBD1
CASSRIPGTGGGYTF
TGTGCCAGCAGCCGGATACCCGGGACAGGGGGCGGCTACACCTTC
>TRBJ1-6|NA|TRBV11-2|NA
CASGRQSLNSPLHF
TGTGCCAGCGGGCGACAGAGCCTTAATTCACCCCTCCACTTT
>TRBJ2-1|few|TRBV5-4|TRBD1
CASSLGQGKNEQFF
TGTGCCAGCAGCTTGGGACAGGGGAAAAATGAGCAGTTCTTC
>TRBJ2-2|NA|TRBV18|NA
CASSSNVQGAAGELFF
TGTGCCAGCTCATCGAACGTGCAGGGCGCTGCCGGGGAGCTGTTTTTT
>TRBJ2-4|NA|TRBV4-3|NA
CASSQDLRPTLEKIQYF
TGCGCCAGCAGCCAAGATCTTCGTCCGACCCTAGAGAAAATTCAGTACTTC
>TRBJ1-2|few|TRBV10-3|NA
CAISDQTARYGYTF
TGTGCCATCAGTGACCAGACAGCTAGATATGGCTACACCTTC
>TRBJ1-1|NA|TRBV27|TRBD1
CASSSLSRDRRAAFF
TGTGCCAGCAGTTCGCTATCCCGGGACAGGAGGGCAGCTTTCTTT
>TRBJ1-2|few|TRBV7-2|TRBD1
CASSLNYPGQGKGGYTF
TGTGCCAGCAGCCTAAACTATCCGGGACAGGGGAAGGGTGGCTACACCTTC
>TRBJ1-2|few|TRBV7-9|TRBD1
CASSSGQGKVGGYTF
TGTGCCAGCAGCTCGGGACAGGGGAAAGTAGGAGGCTACACCTTC
>TRBJ1-1|NA|TRBV6-5|NA
CASSYSSPGWNTEAFF
TGTGCCAGCAGTTACTCGTCCCCGGGGTGGAACACTGAAGCTTTCTTT
>TRBJ2-5|few|TRBV6-5|NA
CASSYSPSQFETQYF
TGTGCCAGCAGTTACTCGCCTAGTCAGTTTGAGACCCAGTACTTC
>TRBJ2-3|NA|TRBV14|NA
CASSQDSRLPHPTDTQYF
TGTGCCAGCAGCCAAGATTCTAGGCTACCTCATCCGACGGATACGCAGTATTTT
>TRBJ1-6|NA|TRBV9|NA
CASSVDSALSSPLHF
TGTGCCAGCAGCGTGGACAGTGCCCTAAGTTCACCCCTCCACTTT
>TRBJ1-2|once|TRBV7-3|NA
CASTQGEGYTF
TGTGCCAGCACCCAGGGTGAGGGCTACACCTTC
>TRBJ1-1|NA|TRBV5-1|TRBD1
CASSYGQGAGMNTEAFF
TGCGCCAGCAGCTACGGACAGGGGGCGGGGATGAACACTGAAGCTTTCTTT
>TRBJ2-2|NA|TRBV7-3|TRBD2
CASSRTSGSPGELFF
TGTGCCAGCAGCCGGACTAGCGGGAGCCCCGGGGAGCTGTTTTTT
>TRBJ1-5|NA|TRBV10-2|NA
CASAAGQGGKPQHF
TGCGCCAGCGCAGCCGGGCAGGGAGGAAAGCCCCAGCATTTT
>TRBJ2-5|NA|TRBV6-1|NA
CASTRRYQETQYF
TGTGCCAGCACCCGCCGGTACCAAGAGACCCAGTACTTC
>TRBJ1-3|once|TRBV7-2|NA
CASSLVPALGQSSGNTIYF
TGTGCCAGCAGCTTAGTCCCCGCCCTTGGGCAGAGCTCTGGAAACACCATATATTTT
>TRBJ2-1|NA|TRBV10-3|TRBD2
CAISESGGDEQFF
TGTGCCATCAGTGAGTCGGGGGGGGATGAGCAGTTCTTC
>TRBJ1-1|NA|TRBV5-1|NA
CASSYRTGTSFGAVRNTEAFF
TGCGCCAGCAGCTACCGTACCGGGACATCATTTGGGGCAGTACGGAACACTGAAGCTTTCTTT
>TRBJ2-3|NA|TRBV9|TRBD2
CASSVREGETDTQYF
TGTGCCAGCAGCGTACGGGAGGGAGAGACAGATACGCAGTATTTT
>TRBJ1-3|NA|TRBV4-1|TRBD1
CASSHGLLDREGGNTIYF
TGCGCCAGCAGCCATGGCCTACTGGACAGGGAGGGGGGAAACACCATATATTTT
>TRBJ2-7|few|TRBV9|TRBD2
CASSVAQRGEQYF
TGTGCCAGCAGCGTAGCCCAGCGGGGAGAGCAGTACTTC
>TRBJ2-5|NA|TRBV7-2|TRBD2
CASSPTSGRAGKTQYF
TGTGCCAGCAGCCCTACTAGCGGGAGGGCCGGTAAGACCCAGTACTTC
>TRBJ1-3|NA|TRBV9|TRBD1
CASSVRDRVAGNTIYF
TGTGCCAGCAGCGTCAGAGACAGGGTGGCTGGAAACACCATATATTTT
>TRBJ2-1|NA|TRBV2|TRBD2
CASPSGGSYNEQFF
TGTGCCAGCCCGAGCGGGGGTTCCTACAATGAGCAGTTCTTC
>TRBJ2-2|NA|TRBV5-5|NA
CASSLSGTNTGELFF
TGTGCCAGCAGCTTGTCCGGGACTAACACCGGGGAGCTGTTTTTT
>TRBJ2-7|NA|TRBV9|NA
CASSVAPRNYEQYF
TGTGCCAGCAGCGTAGCCCCCAGGAACTACGAGCAGTACTTC
>TRBJ1-1|NA|TRBV7-9|TRBD1
CASSVGTGGNTEAFF
TGTGCCAGCAGCGTCGGGACAGGCGGGAACACTGAAGCTTTCTTT
>TRBJ1-2|NA|TRBV30|NA
CAWSPQGRIYGYTF
TGTGCCTGGAGTCCCCAGGGGCGGATATATGGCTACACCTTC
>TRBJ2-3|NA|TRBV6-4|NA
CASSNRVGTDTQYF
TGTGCCAGCAGTAACAGGGTTGGCACAGATACGCAGTATTTT
>TRBJ1-2|NA|TRBV7-2|NA
CASSLVSRTVNYGYTF
TGTGCCAGCAGCTTAGTGTCGAGGACAGTTAACTATGGCTACACCTTC
>TRBJ2-1|NA|TRBV27|TRBD2
CASSLPSSGVRGANEQFF
TGTGCCAGCAGCCTACCGAGTAGCGGGGTACGAGGGGCCAATGAGCAGTTCTTC
>TRBJ2-5|NA|TRBV9|TRBD2
CASSVAGGLGETQYF
TGTGCCAGCAGCGTAGCGGGAGGGCTAGGGGAGACCCAGTACTTC
>TRBJ1-4|NA|TRBV30|NA
CAWSVPGREKLFF
TGTGCCTGGAGTGTACCAGGGCGAGAAAAACTGTTTTTT
>TRBJ1-6|few|TRBV6-1|TRBD1
CASRGTDAGISPLHF
TGTGCCAGCAGGGGGACAGACGCCGGGATTTCACCCCTCCACTTT
>TRBJ1-1|NA|TRBV27|NA
CASSLKAGFHTEAFF
TGTGCCAGCAGTTTAAAAGCAGGCTTTCACACTGAAGCTTTCTTT
>TRBJ1-1|few|TRBV19|TRBD1
CASSIDRPGGLTEAFF
TGTGCCAGTAGTATAGATCGGCCAGGGGGCCTGACTGAAGCTTTCTTT
>TRBJ2-1|NA|TRBV7-2|TRBD2
CASSFTSGGAVHEQFF
TGTGCCAGCAGTTTCACTAGCGGGGGGGCCGTACATGAGCAGTTCTTC
>TRBJ2-5|NA|TRBV19|TRBD1
CASSIADRGQETQYF
TGTGCCAGTAGTATAGCGGACAGGGGGCAAGAGACCCAGTACTTC
>TRBJ1-4|NA|TRBV5-5|NA
CASSPRQAGTNEKLFF
TGTGCCAGCAGCCCGAGACAGGCGGGTACTAATGAAAAACTGTTTTTT
>TRBJ2-7|once|TRBV30|TRBD2
CAWSLGGEGRYEQYF
TGTGCCTGGAGTCTGGGGGGGGAGGGCCGCTACGAGCAGTACTTC
>TRBJ2-1|NA|TRBV4-3|NA
CASSQDYYNEQFF
TGCGCCAGCAGCCAAGATTACTACAATGAGCAGTTCTTC
>TRBJ2-7|few|TRBV19|TRBD2
CASGTSGKVYEQYF
TGTGCCAGTGGGACTAGCGGGAAGGTCTACGAGCAGTACTTC
>TRBJ1-4|NA|TRBV4-3|TRBD1
CASSQDRTGGAATNEKLFF
TGCGCCAGCAGCCAAGATCGAACAGGGGGGGCCGCAACTAATGAAAAACTGTTTTTT
>TRBJ1-2|once|TRBV27|NA
CASSPQEEHYGYTF
TGTGCCAGCAGTCCCCAGGAGGAGCACTATGGCTACACCTTC
>TRBJ2-1|NA|TRBV10-3|TRBD2
CAISESVAGGPREQFF
TGTGCCATCAGTGAGTCGGTAGCGGGAGGGCCACGGGAGCAGTTCTTC
>TRBJ2-5|few|TRBV6-6|TRBD2
CASSQQGLAGLETQYF
TGTGCCAGCAGCCAGCAAGGACTAGCGGGGTTGGAGACCCAGTACTTC
>TRBJ1-6|NA|TRBV19|NA
CASGQFYNSPLHF
TGTGCCAGCGGACAGTTCTATAATTCACCCCTCCACTTT
>TRBJ1-5|NA|TRBV15|TRBD1
CATSRTGQVNQPQHF
TGTGCCACCAGCAGAACGGGACAGGTCAATCAGCCCCAGCATTTT
>TRBJ1-1|NA|TRBV2|TRBD1
CASSDRGLKNTEAFF
TGTGCCAGCAGTGATAGGGGGCTTAAGAACACTGAAGCTTTCTTT
>TRBJ2-4|few|TRBV7-2|NA
CASSPMGRNIQYF
TGTGCCAGCAGCCCTATGGGGCGAAACATTCAGTACTTC
>TRBJ1-2|NA|TRBV4-1|NA
CASSLWGREAYGYTF
TGCGCCAGCAGCCTGTGGGGCAGAGAAGCCTATGGCTACACCTTC
>TRBJ2-4|few|TRBV6-6|TRBD2
CASSYEVSGSKNIQYF
TGTGCCAGCAGCTATGAGGTTAGCGGGTCCAAAAACATTCAGTACTTC
>TRBJ1-2|NA|TRBV7-3|TRBD1
CASSLNTGGKGGYTF
TGTGCCAGCAGCTTAAATACAGGGGGCAAGGGGGGCTACACCTTC